These T cell receptor beta chains were read from a single sample in a study of CD8 T cells in Susac syndrome. TCRdb analysed the immunoSEQ multiplex PCR reads with MiXCR anew, one entry per CDR3 protein. The profile shows roughly 200,000 distinct CDR3 sequences, 85% to 95% of them singletons. The sequenced sample was CD4+ T cells from PBMCs. These receptors were obtained from a human donor in good health. Both conserved end residues are part of each CDR3. The D gene is left open where the match is weak. Only some rows state a clone size, as once, few, many or a class for expanded clones.

CDR3 length: 15
J gene: TRBJ2-3
V gene: TRBV30
D gene: TRBD2
clone size: .
CDR3 DNA: TGTGCCTGGACCTCTGCGGGAGAAGTTGGAGATACGCAGTATTTT
CDR3 protein: CAWTSAGEVGDTQYF

CDR3 length: 13
J gene: TRBJ2-5
V gene: TRBV15
D gene: .
clone size: .
CDR3 DNA: TGTGCCACCAGCAGGGGATCCCAAGAGACCCAGTACTTC
CDR3 protein: CATSRGSQETQYF

CDR3 length: 14
J gene: TRBJ2-4
V gene: TRBV28
D gene: .
clone size: .
CDR3 DNA: TGTGCCAGCAGGTCGGGGATAGGGGGGAACATTCAGTACTTC
CDR3 protein: CASRSGIGGNIQYF

CDR3 length: 13
J gene: TRBJ2-1
V gene: TRBV20-1
D gene: TRBD2
clone size: .
CDR3 DNA: TGCAGTGCTAGACTAGCGGGGTACAATGAGCAGTTCTTC
CDR3 protein: CSARLAGYNEQFF

CDR3 length: 11
J gene: TRBJ2-5
V gene: TRBV20-1
D gene: .
clone size: .
CDR3 DNA: TGCAGTGCCCAGATACAAGAGACCCAGTACTTC
CDR3 protein: CSAQIQETQYF

CDR3 length: 14
J gene: TRBJ2-1
V gene: TRBV20-1
D gene: .
clone size: .
CDR3 DNA: TGCAGTGCTAGACCCGGGACTCCGACCGTCGAGCAGTTCTTC
CDR3 protein: CSARPGTPTVEQFF

CDR3 length: 15
J gene: TRBJ2-1
V gene: TRBV9
D gene: TRBD2
clone size: .
CDR3 DNA: TGTGCCAGCAGCGTAGCACTAGCGGGAGCCCATGAGCAGTTCTTC
CDR3 protein: CASSVALAGAHEQFF

CDR3 length: 15
J gene: TRBJ2-1
V gene: TRBV5-8
D gene: TRBD1
clone size: once
CDR3 DNA: TGTGCCAGCAGCTTGGGCGGGACAGGGCGCCATGGGCATTTCTTC
CDR3 protein: CASSLGGTGRHGHFF

CDR3 length: 14
J gene: TRBJ2-1
V gene: TRBV29-1
D gene: .
clone size: .
CDR3 DNA: TGCAGCGTAGGAGGTTACAGCTCAAACAATGAGCAGTTCTTC
CDR3 protein: CSVGGYSSNNEQFF

CDR3 length: 16
J gene: TRBJ2-7
V gene: TRBV25-1
D gene: .
clone size: .
CDR3 DNA: TGTGCCAGCAGTGAGTCGGGGAGTTGGAGCTCCTACGAGCAGTACTTC
CDR3 protein: CASSESGSWSSYEQYF

CDR3 length: 13
J gene: TRBJ2-3
V gene: TRBV4-3
D gene: .
clone size: .
CDR3 DNA: TGCGCCAGCAGCCAATTCACTGAAGATACGCAGTATTTT
CDR3 protein: CASSQFTEDTQYF

CDR3 length: 14
J gene: TRBJ2-3
V gene: TRBV14
D gene: .
clone size: .
CDR3 DNA: TGTGCCAGCAGCCAAGTTTGGGACACAGATACGCAGTATTTT
CDR3 protein: CASSQVWDTDTQYF

CDR3 length: 11
J gene: TRBJ2-1
V gene: TRBV11-2
D gene: .
clone size: .
CDR3 DNA: TGTGCCAGCAGACTAGAGGGTGAGCAGTTCTTC
CDR3 protein: CASRLEGEQFF

CDR3 length: 13
J gene: TRBJ2-6
V gene: TRBV19
D gene: .
clone size: .
CDR3 DNA: TGTGCCAGTTCGGGGACGGGGGCCAACGTCCTGACTTTC
CDR3 protein: CASSGTGANVLTF

CDR3 length: 13
J gene: TRBJ1-5
V gene: TRBV5-6
D gene: .
clone size: .
CDR3 DNA: TGTGCCAGCAGCTCCCTTAGCCAGGGACCCCAGCATTTT
CDR3 protein: CASSSLSQGPQHF

CDR3 length: 15
J gene: TRBJ1-6
V gene: TRBV20-1
D gene: .
clone size: .
CDR3 DNA: TGCAGTGCCTTAGACAGCCTAAGGGGTAATTCACCCCTCCACTTT
CDR3 protein: CSALDSLRGNSPLHF

CDR3 length: 15
J gene: TRBJ2-2
V gene: TRBV7-2
D gene: .
clone size: .
CDR3 DNA: TGTGCCAGCAGCTTGGGCCTGGGGCGCGGCGGGGAGCTGTTTTTT
CDR3 protein: CASSLGLGRGGELFF

CDR3 length: 16
J gene: TRBJ2-7
V gene: TRBV5-6
D gene: .
clone size: .
CDR3 DNA: TGTGCCAGCAGCGAAGATCTAAAAACAGGAGCCTACGAGCAGTACTTC
CDR3 protein: CASSEDLKTGAYEQYF

CDR3 length: 13
J gene: TRBJ2-7
V gene: TRBV12-3/TRBV12-4
D gene: TRBD1
clone size: .
CDR3 DNA: TGTGCCAGCAGTCGGACAGGGGGGGGTGAGCAGTACTTC
CDR3 protein: CASSRTGGGEQYF

CDR3 length: 15
J gene: TRBJ2-5
V gene: TRBV5-4
D gene: TRBD2
clone size: .
CDR3 DNA: TGTGCCAGCAGCTGGGGGGGACTGCTGAAAGAGACCCAGTACTTC
CDR3 protein: CASSWGGLLKETQYF

CDR3 length: 14
J gene: TRBJ1-6
V gene: TRBV2
D gene: .
clone size: .
CDR3 DNA: TGTGCCAGCAGTGTCCGAGGGTCTAATTCACCCCTCCACTTT
CDR3 protein: CASSVRGSNSPLHF

CDR3 length: 15
J gene: TRBJ1-5
V gene: TRBV4-1
D gene: .
clone size: .
CDR3 DNA: TGCGCCAGCAGCCAGACCGAAGGGCACAATCAGCCCCAGCATTTT
CDR3 protein: CASSQTEGHNQPQHF

CDR3 length: 14
J gene: TRBJ1-1
V gene: TRBV12-3/TRBV12-4
D gene: TRBD1
clone size: .
CDR3 DNA: TGTGCCAGCAGTGCTAGGGCGGGGACAGGTGAAGCTTTCTTT
CDR3 protein: CASSARAGTGEAFF

CDR3 length: 14
J gene: TRBJ2-3
V gene: TRBV7-2
D gene: .
clone size: .
CDR3 DNA: TGTGCCAGCGGGCGGGACGCCTGGGGTGATACGCAGTATTTT
CDR3 protein: CASGRDAWGDTQYF

CDR3 length: 10
J gene: TRBJ2-7
V gene: TRBV27
D gene: .
clone size: .
CDR3 DNA: TGTGCCAGCGGGGCGTACGAGCAGTACTTC
CDR3 protein: CASGAYEQYF

CDR3 length: 15
J gene: TRBJ2-7
V gene: TRBV6-5
D gene: .
clone size: .
CDR3 DNA: TGTGCCAGCAGTTACCGTGCGGGTGAGGCCTACGAGCAGTACTTC
CDR3 protein: CASSYRAGEAYEQYF

CDR3 length: 14
J gene: TRBJ2-5
V gene: TRBV12-3/TRBV12-4
D gene: TRBD1
clone size: .
CDR3 DNA: TGTGCCAGCAGTGTCGGACAGGACCAAGAGACCCAGTACTTC
CDR3 protein: CASSVGQDQETQYF

CDR3 length: 16
J gene: TRBJ2-1
V gene: TRBV6-2/TRBV6-3
D gene: .
clone size: .
CDR3 DNA: TGTGCCAGCGGCCGCCACGGGGGGCCCTCCGATGGTGAGCAGTTCTTC
CDR3 protein: CASGRHGGPSDGEQFF

CDR3 length: 13
J gene: TRBJ1-5
V gene: TRBV30
D gene: .
clone size: .
CDR3 DNA: TGTGCCTGGAGTAAGGGCAGCAATCAGCCCCAGCATTTT
CDR3 protein: CAWSKGSNQPQHF

CDR3 length: 17
J gene: TRBJ1-4
V gene: TRBV4-3
D gene: TRBD1
clone size: .
CDR3 DNA: TGCGCCAGCAGCCACCCCAAGATGGGACAGAGTAATGAAAAACTGTTTTTT
CDR3 protein: CASSHPKMGQSNEKLFF

CDR3 length: 13
J gene: TRBJ2-3
V gene: TRBV24-1
D gene: .
clone size: .
CDR3 DNA: TGTGCCACCAGTATAGGATCCACAGATACGCAGTATTTT
CDR3 protein: CATSIGSTDTQYF

CDR3 length: 13
J gene: TRBJ2-7
V gene: TRBV23-1
D gene: .
clone size: once
CDR3 DNA: TGCGCCAGCAGTCACCCTGAGACAACCGAGCAGTACTTC
CDR3 protein: CASSHPETTEQYF

CDR3 length: 14
J gene: TRBJ1-2
V gene: TRBV3-1
D gene: TRBD1
clone size: .
CDR3 DNA: TGTGCCAGCAGCCGAAAGACAGGGCCTTATGGCTACACCTTC
CDR3 protein: CASSRKTGPYGYTF

CDR3 length: 15
J gene: TRBJ2-3
V gene: TRBV18
D gene: .
clone size: .
CDR3 DNA: TGTGCCAGCTCACCAGAGACAGGTCTGACAGATACGCAGTATTTT
CDR3 protein: CASSPETGLTDTQYF

CDR3 length: 13
J gene: TRBJ2-4
V gene: TRBV12-3/TRBV12-4
D gene: .
clone size: .
CDR3 DNA: TGTGCCAGCAGAGGCAGGGAGGAGAACATTCAGTACTTC
CDR3 protein: CASRGREENIQYF

CDR3 length: 14
J gene: TRBJ1-2
V gene: TRBV29-1
D gene: .
clone size: .
CDR3 DNA: TGCAGCGTTGAAGTCCCAGGGACGATCTATGGCTACACCTTC
CDR3 protein: CSVEVPGTIYGYTF

CDR3 length: 13
J gene: TRBJ2-1
V gene: TRBV24-1
D gene: TRBD2
clone size: few
CDR3 DNA: TGTGCCACCAGTGGCGGGAGCGGCAATGAGCAGTTCTTC
CDR3 protein: CATSGGSGNEQFF

CDR3 length: 15
J gene: TRBJ2-5
V gene: TRBV12-5
D gene: TRBD2
clone size: .
CDR3 DNA: TGTGCTAGTGGTTTGTTGGCGGGGGATTTAGAGACCCAGTACTTC
CDR3 protein: CASGLLAGDLETQYF

CDR3 length: 14
J gene: TRBJ2-5
V gene: TRBV5-1
D gene: .
clone size: .
CDR3 DNA: TGCGCCAGCAGCTTGGAGGCTACACAAGAGACCCAGTACTTC
CDR3 protein: CASSLEATQETQYF

CDR3 length: 15
J gene: TRBJ2-7
V gene: TRBV11-2
D gene: .
clone size: .
CDR3 DNA: TGTGCCAGCAGCTTACTTGGGCAGGGAACCTACGAGCAGTACTTC
CDR3 protein: CASSLLGQGTYEQYF

CDR3 length: 16
J gene: TRBJ1-2
V gene: TRBV9
D gene: TRBD1
clone size: .
CDR3 DNA: TGTGCCAGCAGCGCCTTTACGGGACAGATCTCCTCTGGCTACACCTTC
CDR3 protein: CASSAFTGQISSGYTF

CDR3 length: 14
J gene: TRBJ2-2
V gene: TRBV6-5
D gene: .
clone size: .
CDR3 DNA: TGTGCCAGCAGGACCTGGACTAATTCCGGGGAGCTGTTTTTT
CDR3 protein: CASRTWTNSGELFF

CDR3 length: 13
J gene: TRBJ1-1
V gene: TRBV7-9
D gene: .
clone size: .
CDR3 DNA: TGTGCCAGCACCGAATCCTTGAACACTGAAGCTTTCTTT
CDR3 protein: CASTESLNTEAFF

CDR3 length: 15
J gene: TRBJ2-3
V gene: TRBV30
D gene: .
clone size: .
CDR3 DNA: TGTGCCTGGAGCGGGCCAGTACTTAGCACAGATACGCAGTATTTT
CDR3 protein: CAWSGPVLSTDTQYF

CDR3 length: 15
J gene: TRBJ2-2
V gene: TRBV14
D gene: TRBD2
clone size: .
CDR3 DNA: TGTGCCAGCAGCCAACTTCTAGCGGGAGCCGGGGAGCTGTTTTTT
CDR3 protein: CASSQLLAGAGELFF

CDR3 length: 14
J gene: TRBJ2-1
V gene: TRBV11-2
D gene: .
clone size: .
CDR3 DNA: TGTGCCAGCACCCCGGGACGATCCTGGGATGAGCAGTTCTTC
CDR3 protein: CASTPGRSWDEQFF

CDR3 length: 13
J gene: TRBJ2-1
V gene: TRBV5-1
D gene: .
clone size: .
CDR3 DNA: TGCGCCAGCAGCTTATCAGTAGACAATGAGCAGTTCTTC
CDR3 protein: CASSLSVDNEQFF

CDR3 length: 15
J gene: TRBJ1-1
V gene: TRBV6-5
D gene: TRBD1
clone size: once
CDR3 DNA: TGTGCCAGCAGGCAGGGGGGGCTTGGAAACACTGAAGCTTTCTTT
CDR3 protein: CASRQGGLGNTEAFF

CDR3 length: 13
J gene: TRBJ2-5
V gene: TRBV29-1
D gene: .
clone size: .
CDR3 DNA: TGCAGCGTTGATGGTCTAGGGGAACAGACCCAGTACTTC
CDR3 protein: CSVDGLGEQTQYF

CDR3 length: 14
J gene: TRBJ2-1
V gene: TRBV5-1
D gene: TRBD2
clone size: .
CDR3 DNA: TGCGCCAGCAGGGCCACTAGCGGGTACAATGAGCAGTTCTTC
CDR3 protein: CASRATSGYNEQFF

CDR3 length: 13
J gene: TRBJ2-1
V gene: TRBV12-3/TRBV12-4
D gene: .
clone size: once
CDR3 DNA: TGTGCCGTTGGGCAAAGCTCCTACAATGAGCAGTTCTTC
CDR3 protein: CAVGQSSYNEQFF

CDR3 length: 15
J gene: TRBJ1-2
V gene: TRBV29-1
D gene: .
clone size: .
CDR3 DNA: TGCAGCGTTGCCCAGGACGACAGGACGGGCTATGGCTACACCTTC
CDR3 protein: CSVAQDDRTGYGYTF

CDR3 length: 16
J gene: TRBJ2-5
V gene: TRBV12-3/TRBV12-4
D gene: TRBD2
clone size: .
CDR3 DNA: TGTGCCAGCAGTTTAGCAGCGGGAGGCATCGGGGAGACCCAGTACTTC
CDR3 protein: CASSLAAGGIGETQYF

CDR3 length: 14
J gene: TRBJ2-2
V gene: TRBV9
D gene: .
clone size: .
CDR3 DNA: TGTGCCAGCAGCGGGGTGGGGAACACCGGGGAGCTGTTTTTT
CDR3 protein: CASSGVGNTGELFF

CDR3 length: 13
J gene: TRBJ1-1
V gene: TRBV12-3/TRBV12-4
D gene: .
clone size: once
CDR3 DNA: TGTGCCAGCAGTTTGGGCGGGCGGGGAAAAGCTTTCTTT
CDR3 protein: CASSLGGRGKAFF

CDR3 length: 14
J gene: TRBJ1-6
V gene: TRBV6-6
D gene: .
clone size: .
CDR3 DNA: TGTGCCAGCAGTTACCGGGGGGACAATTCACCCCTCCACTTT
CDR3 protein: CASSYRGDNSPLHF